One sample yielded the 28 T cell receptor beta chains listed below, sequenced in a study of blood T cell repertoires in COVID-19. The repertoire was sequenced with immunoSEQ multiplex PCR; TCRdb's copy has only in-frame clones and lacks some. The data hold some 230,000 clones, with 84% observed a single time. The sequenced sample consisted of peripheral blood. The receptor source for this set is an older woman who had recovered from COVID-19.

CDR3 bases: TGTGCCAGCAGCATACCGGCGGGACTACCCGGGGAGACCCAGTACTTC. It encodes CASSIPAGLPGETQYF. The V and J genes are TRBV7-3 and TRBJ2-5; 7 bases map to TRBD2. V lost 5 bases, J lost 5 bases, and 14 bases stayed unmatched. Germline CDR1 is SGHTA and CDR2 is FQGTGA. The length of the CDR3 is 16 residues.

The gene calls are TRBV2 and TRBJ1-3; unclear D gene. CDR1 is SNHLY, CDR2 FYNNEI, per germline. V was cut by 4 bases and J by 4 bases, with 8 bases left in between. This CDR3 has 13 amino acids. The CDR3 spells CASSVGRGNTIYF. CDR3 nucleotide sequence: TGTGCCAGCAGTGTGGGCCGCGGAAACACCATATATTTT.

This chain joins TRBV4-1 and TRBJ2-2, with TRBD1 as a possible D gene (6 bases). Trimming pared 2 bases from V and 4 bases from J, leaving 11 bases between. This CDR3 has 15 residues. CDR1 and CDR2 (germline): MGHRA, YSYEKL. CDR3 region: CASSQQGLVTGELFF. In DNA form, the CDR3 reads TGCGCCAGCAGCCAACAGGGGCTCGTCACCGGGGAGCTGTTTTTT.

CDR3 sequence: CATSRQGNSYEQYF. The DNA of the CDR3 is TGTGCCACCAGCCGGCAGGGTAACTCCTACGAGCAGTACTTC. The genes are TRBV24-1 and TRBJ2-7, with a weak D call TRBD1 (5 bases). The CDR3 consists of 14 residues. The V gene's germline CDR1 is KGHDR and CDR2 SFDVKD. The V and J ends lost 7 bases and 0 bases respectively, with 12 bases between them.

This rearrangement joins TRBV5-1 to TRBJ2-2, with 9 bases lining up with TRBD2. CDR3 length: 18 amino acids. V shed 0 bases and J 8 bases; nucleotides not matched to a gene: 14. CDR1 is SGHRS and CDR2 is YFSETQ in the germline V gene. The CDR3 DNA is TGCGCCAGCAGCTTGGCCAGGGATCGCGGGGGGGCCGTTGGGGAGCTGTTTTTT. This gives the protein CASSLARDRGGAVGELFF.

The DNA for the CDR3 is TGTGCCATTTCCCAGGGGCGTAGCAATCAGCCCCAGCATTTT. Protein product: CAISQGRSNQPQHF. The J gene is TRBJ1-5, the V gene TRBV10-3; D perhaps matches TRBD1 (6 bases). Trimming cost V 9 bases and J 0 bases, with 12 bases left between them. The CDR3 contains 14 residues. CDR1 and CDR2 from the germline V gene are ENHRY and SYGVKD.

The sample holds a few counts of this clone. V usage is TRBV27 and J usage is TRBJ1-1, with TRBD1 matching 8 bases. The CDR3 contains 15 residues. Trimming removed 4 bases from V and 3 bases from J; junction bases left unmatched: 7. Germline V gene sequence: CDR1 MNHEY, CDR2 SMNVEV (reference sequence). This CDR3 is CASSSSTGGYTEAFF. The CDR3 coding sequence is TGTGCCAGCAGTTCCTCCACAGGGGGGTACACTGAAGCTTTCTTT.

The CDR3 loop is CAIKSGDGNEKLFF. CDR3 sequence (DNA): TGTGCCATCAAATCAGGGGATGGGAATGAAAAACTGTTTTTT. The chain employs TRBV10-3 and TRBJ1-4; possibly TRBD1 for D (6 bases). V lost 7 bases and J lost 5, with 14 bases in between. The germline V gene has CDR1 ENHRY and CDR2 SYGVKD. This CDR3 has 14 residues.

This clone turned up a few times. V gene TRBV30 combines with J gene TRBJ1-2; D remains ambiguous. V dropped 4 bases and J dropped 2 bases, with 11 bases sitting between them. Germline V gene sequence: CDR1 GTSNPN, CDR2 SVGIG (reference sequence). The CDR3 is 13 residues long. Written as DNA, the CDR3 is TGTGCCTGGACAATTCAGGCGAACTATGGCTACACCTTC. Protein sequence: CAWTIQANYGYTF.

CDR3 amino acids: CATSRGTGSWGANVLTF. In DNA, the CDR3 is TGTGCCACCAGCAGAGGGACAGGGTCGTGGGGGGCCAACGTCCTGACTTTC. This chain links TRBV15 with TRBJ2-6, with 8 bases fitting TRBD1. The CDR3 runs 17 residues. CDR1 is LNHNV, CDR2 YYDKDF, per germline (reference sequence). J was trimmed by 4 bases and V by 1 base; bases with no gene match: 6.

The chain combines TRBV6-5 with TRBJ2-7, with 11 bases fitting TRBD2. Germline V gene data show CDR1 as MNHEY and CDR2 as SVGAGI. V was clipped by 10 bases and J by 2 bases; unmatched bases: 10. CDR3 length: 15 residues. CDR3 residues: CATSPLAGATYEQYF. The CDR3 bases are TGTGCCACCTCCCCACTAGCGGGGGCCACCTACGAGCAGTACTTC.

The chain links TRBV13 to TRBJ1-3, with 7 bases matching TRBD1. J gave up 4 bases and V 5 bases, and 5 bases lay outside the gene matches. This CDR3 has 14 amino acids. Germline V gives CDR1 PRHDT, CDR2 FYEKMQ (reference sequence). The CDR3 DNA is TGTGCCAGCAGCCAGGGGGGAAGAGGAAACACCATATATTTT. Its protein product is CASSQGGRGNTIYF.

The V and J genes are TRBV4-3 and TRBJ1-6; D unresolved. The CDR3 sequence is 16 residues long. Germline-derived CDR1 and CDR2 are LGHNA and YSLEER. V was clipped by 0 bases and J by 0 bases, with 6 bases between them. The CDR3 sequence is CASSQDGSSYNSPLHF. DNA for the CDR3: TGCGCCAGCAGCCAAGATGGGAGCTCCTATAATTCACCCCTCCACTTT.

J is TRBJ1-5 and V is TRBV19, with 8 bases matching TRBD1. The CDR3 extends over 17 amino acids. Germline assignment: CDR1 LNHDA and CDR2 SQIVND (reference sequence). The trim removed 0 bases at V and 0 bases at J, leaving 4 bases unmatched. The CDR3 loop reads CASSIDPDRGSNQPQHF. As DNA, the CDR3 is TGTGCCAGTAGTATAGATCCCGACAGGGGTAGCAATCAGCCCCAGCATTTT.

V usage is TRBV7-2 and J usage is TRBJ2-7; TRBD1 matches at 7 bases. The trim removed 5 bases at V and 3 bases at J, leaving 4 bases unmatched. This CDR3 region has 13 residues. CDR1 is SGHTA, CDR2 FQGNSA, per germline. The chain's CDR3 is CASSVDRYYEQYF. The DNA for the CDR3 is TGTGCCAGCAGCGTGGACAGGTACTACGAGCAGTACTTC.

The table lists this clone with a count of one. The chain recombines TRBV30 with TRBJ2-7; D might be TRBD2 (6 bases). The germline V gene has CDR1 GTSNPN and CDR2 SVGIG (reference sequence). CDR3 length equals 14 residues. V shed 5 bases and J shed 5 bases, with 19 bases lying between them. The CDR3 bases are TGTGCCTGGCGGGCTGCGGGGTTTGGCGACGAGCAGTACTTC. Protein product: CAWRAAGFGDEQYF.

This rearrangement joins TRBV12-3 or TRBV12-4 to TRBJ2-7; 8 bases match TRBD1. The J segment lost 6 bases and the V segment lost 5 bases, leaving 6 bases of the junction unmatched. CDR3 size: 13 residues. CDR3 protein: CASSRRQGIEQYF. CDR3 nucleotides: TGTGCCAGCAGTCGCCGACAGGGGATCGAGCAGTACTTC.

The rearrangement uses TRBV30 and TRBJ2-1, with a weak D call TRBD1 (6 bases). CDR3 size: 15 residues. V was shortened by 4 bases and J by 5 bases, with 18 bases between the two germline ends. Per germline, CDR1 GTSNPN and CDR2 SVGIG (reference sequence). DNA for the CDR3: TGTGCCTGGACCGCGTTCTTGCAGGGGAACAATGAGCAGTTCTTC. As protein: CAWTAFLQGNNEQFF.

This sequence joins TRBV11-2 and TRBJ2-7, with TRBD1 matching 7 bases. Germline V gene lookup returns CDR1 SGHAT and CDR2 FQNNGV. V shed 1 base, J shed 3 bases, and the junction held 3 bases outside the gene matches. The CDR3 is 14 residues long. The CDR3 loop is CASSLGTGYYEQYF. The CDR3 DNA sequence: TGTGCCAGCAGCTTAGGGACAGGATACTACGAGCAGTACTTC.

The chain recombines TRBV30 with TRBJ2-1; D is ambiguous. The CDR3 length is 12 residues. From germline, CDR1 is GTSNPN and CDR2 SVGIG (reference sequence). V was trimmed by 0 bases and J by 7 bases, leaving 7 bases between them. CDR3 coding DNA: TGTGCCTGGAGTGTACTGAGAAATGAGCAGTTCTTC. Protein product: CAWSVLRNEQFF.

This clone was seen many times. The chain couples TRBV6-4 to TRBJ2-3; TRBD2 matches 10 bases. The CDR3 totals 15 residues. With V trimmed by 3 bases and J by 3 bases, 3 bases remained unmatched. The germline CDR1 and CDR2 sequences are MRHNA and SNTAGT. Here the CDR3 DNA reads TGTGCCAGCAGTGAGGCAGCGGGGGGGACAGATACGCAGTATTTT. It yields the protein CASSEAAGGTDTQYF.

The chain uses TRBV7-9 and TRBJ2-1; 7 bases fit TRBD2. CDR1 is SEHNR and CDR2 is FQNEAQ in the germline V gene (reference sequence). Trimming took 2 bases from V and 2 from J; bases not matched to a gene: 6. The CDR3 totals 16 residues. Written as DNA, the CDR3 is TGTGCCAGCAGCTTATACGCGGGGAGGGCCTACAATGAGCAGTTCTTC. This translates into CASSLYAGRAYNEQFF. The full variable domain, with the rest looked up from reference TRBV7-9 and TRBJ2-1, is DTGVSQNPRHKITKRGQNVTFRCDPISEHNRLYWYRQTLGQGPEFLTYFQNEAQLEKSRLLSDRFSAERPKGSFSTLEIQRTEQGDSAMYLCASSLYAGRAYNEQFFGPGTRLTVL.

The chain links TRBV6-2 or TRBV6-3 to TRBJ2-7, with D unresolved. Per the germline V gene, CDR1 is MNHEY and CDR2 is SVGEGT. This CDR3 spans 11 amino acids. The germline V and J ends were trimmed by 6 bases and 4 bases, with 7 bases remaining between them. This CDR3 is CASSPLYEQYF. The CDR3 DNA sequence: TGTGCCAGCAGCCCCCTGTACGAGCAGTACTTC.

The chain has TRBV18 and TRBJ1-1; D is undetermined. The CDR3 is 12 residues long. Germline V gene lookup returns CDR1 KGHSH and CDR2 LQKENI. V lost 3 bases to trimming and J lost 2 bases, with 4 bases between them. The DNA for the CDR3 is TGTGCCAGCTCACCGGCAAACACTGAAGCTTTCTTT. Encoded protein: CASSPANTEAFF.

This rearrangement joins TRBV6-5 to TRBJ2-5; D unclear. CDR3 length: 15 amino acids. Germline V lookup: CDR1 MNHEY, CDR2 SVGAGI. Trimming took off 6 bases at V and 0 bases at J, with 14 bases between the two ends. CDR3 nucleotide sequence: TGTGCCAGCAGGAAAACTACAACCAACCAAGAGACCCAGTACTTC. Amino acids: CASRKTTTNQETQYF.

The chain joins TRBV7-8 to TRBJ2-1; D is ambiguous. There are 13 residues in the CDR3. CDR1 SGHVS and CDR2 FQNEAQ come from the germline V gene. Trimming pared 6 bases from V and 10 bases from J, leaving 16 bases between. CDR3 residues: CASRPLRLEEQFF. CDR3 coding DNA: TGTGCCAGCAGACCACTTCGCCTTGAGGAGCAGTTCTTC. Drawing the rest from reference TRBV7-8 and TRBJ2-1, the complete variable domain is GAGVSQSPRYKVAKRGQDVALRCDPISGHVSLFWYQQALGQGPEFLTYFQNEAQLDKSGLPSDRFFAERPEGSVSTLKIQRTQQEDSAVYLCASRPLRLEEQFFGPGTRLTVL.

V and J are TRBV6-5 and TRBJ1-5; no reliable D call. Per the germline V gene, CDR1 is MNHEY and CDR2 is SVGAGI. V was trimmed by 5 bases and J by 4 bases, leaving 9 bases between them. This CDR3 has 13 amino acids. CDR3 in DNA: TGTGCCAGCAGTCGAGGAGCGAATCAGCCCCAGCATTTT. Residues: CASSRGANQPQHF.

In its sample, this clone was seen a few times. The rearrangement links TRBV18 to TRBJ1-4; D remains ambiguous. The germline CDR1 and CDR2 sequences are KGHSH and LQKENI. The CDR3 covers 13 residues. Deletions cut 3 bases from V and 4 bases from J, with 6 bases between. CDR3 in amino acids: CASSPPLNEKLFF. CDR3 in DNA: TGTGCCAGCTCACCTCCCCTTAATGAAAAACTGTTTTTT.